The 22 T cell receptor beta chains given below trace back to one sample, sequenced in a study of CD8 T cells in ankylosing spondylitis. TCRdb fed the 5' RACE reads into MiXCR, producing one record per CDR3 protein. The top ten hold over 10% of the sample, which has about 360,000 distinct CDR3 sequences, approximately 22% seen once. The sequencing input was blood, either unsorted or a sorted T cell fraction (not recorded which). All receptors come from a male donor with ankylosing spondylitis or in good health (not recorded which).

This clonotype was detected only a few times. The rearrangement uses TRBV6-5 and TRBJ2-5, with 11 bases fitting TRBD1. The germline CDR1 and CDR2 sequences are MNHEY and SVGAGI. There are 17 residues in the CDR3. The V segment lost 4 bases and the J segment 3 bases; nucleotides outside the gene matches: 10. The CDR3 reads CASSSPFRDRGEETQYF. CDR3 DNA sequence: TGTGCCAGCAGTTCACCCTTCCGGGACAGGGGGGAAGAGACCCAGTACTTC.

This clonotype appeared a few times. This chain uses TRBV30 with TRBJ2-1; 13 positions match TRBD2. The CDR3 is 17 amino acids. The trim removed 1 base at V and 4 bases at J, leaving 7 bases unmatched. Germline V gene lookup returns CDR1 GTSNPN and CDR2 SVGIG (reference sequence). CDR3 loop: CAWSEGLAGAPYNEQFF. As DNA, the CDR3 is TGTGCCTGGAGTGAAGGACTAGCGGGGGCCCCTTACAATGAGCAGTTCTTC.

This chain joins TRBV6-1 and TRBJ2-7; no definite D call. Trimming took 6 bases from V and 3 from J, leaving 15 bases between them. The CDR3 is 14 residues long. Germline V lookup: CDR1 MNHNS, CDR2 SASEGT. The CDR3 loop reads CASRESVGNYEQYF. The CDR3 DNA reads as TGTGCCAGCAGAGAGAGTGTAGGAAACTACGAGCAGTACTTC.

The rearrangement joins TRBV7-6 to TRBJ2-1; TRBD2 agrees at 16 bases. The CDR3 has 18 amino acids. Per the germline V gene, CDR1 is SGHVS and CDR2 is FNYEAQ. V was clipped by 5 bases and J by 3 bases; unmatched bases: 7. DNA of the CDR3: TGTGCCAGCAGCACGGGACTAGCGGGGGGGCCGGTCTACAATGAGCAGTTCTTC. This sequence encodes CASSTGLAGGPVYNEQFF.

This clonotype was found a few times. The chain's CDR3 is CASGRGGRNVEQFF. The CDR3 region has the DNA TGTGCCAGCGGCCGAGGGGGCCGTAACGTTGAGCAGTTCTTC. The chain recombines TRBV12-3 or TRBV12-4 with TRBJ2-1, with TRBD1 matching over 7 bases. The CDR3 covers 14 residues. V lost 8 bases and J lost 9; bases outside the gene matches: 13.

The genes are TRBV2 and TRBJ2-7; 7 bases fit TRBD1. The length of the CDR3 is 14 residues. The germline V gene encodes CDR1 SNHLY and CDR2 FYNNEI. V lost 6 bases to trimming and J lost 0 bases; unmatched junction nucleotides: 5. CDR3 residues: CASSAYRGSYEQYF. CDR3 coding DNA: TGTGCCAGCAGCGCTTACAGGGGCTCCTACGAGCAGTACTTC.

In this sample, this clonotype turned up a few times. The V and J genes are TRBV7-9 and TRBJ2-3, with a tentative D call TRBD1 (6 bases). The CDR3 has 15 residues. Germline V lookup: CDR1 SEHNR, CDR2 FQNEAQ (reference sequence). V was trimmed by 3 bases and J by 2 bases, leaving 12 bases between them. For the CDR3, the DNA is TGTGCCAGCAGCTTTTGGGACAAATTCACAGATACGCAGTATTTT. Residues: CASSFWDKFTDTQYF.

J is TRBJ2-5 and V is TRBV29-1; TRBD2 matches at 8 bases. V gave up 0 bases and J gave up 5 bases; unmatched junction bases: 8. The CDR3 contains 15 residues. Germline V gene sequence: CDR1 SQVTM, CDR2 ANQGSEA. CDR3 nucleotide sequence: TGCAGCGTTGAAGATCAGACTAGCGTTCGGGAGACCCAGTACTTC. Its protein product is CSVEDQTSVRETQYF.

This clonotype was detected only a few times. This rearrangement joins TRBV7-9 to TRBJ2-1, with 12 bases that match TRBD2. Trimming took 1 base from V and 12 from J; bases not matched to a gene: 4. Germline lookup yields CDR1 SEHNR and CDR2 FQNEAQ (reference sequence). This CDR3 region has 14 residues. As DNA, the CDR3 is TGTGCCAGCAGCTTAGTACTAGCGGGGGGTCGGCAGTTCTTC. It encodes CASSLVLAGGRQFF.

This sequence joins TRBV20-1 and TRBJ2-1, with a tentative D call TRBD2 (5 bases). Looked up from germline, CDR1 is DFQATT and CDR2 is SNEGSKA (reference sequence). V lost 7 bases and J lost 7, with 20 bases in between. This CDR3 contains 14 residues. The CDR3 DNA reads TGCAGTGGGATGAGAGGACTGTACGTAAATGAGCAGTTCTTC. This codes for CSGMRGLYVNEQFF.

V usage is TRBV15 and J usage is TRBJ2-3, with D perhaps being TRBD1 or TRBD2 (5 bases each). The CDR3 consists of 14 residues. Germline V gene lookup returns CDR1 LNHNV and CDR2 YYDKDF (reference sequence). V lost 0 bases, J lost 1 base, and 5 bases lay in between. DNA for the CDR3: TGTGCCACCAGCAGAGAGGGACGCACAGATACGCAGTATTTT. Protein: CATSREGRTDTQYF.

This clonotype was counted only a few times. The V gene is TRBV5-1, the J gene TRBJ1-6, with D possibly being TRBD1 (5 bases). With 2 bases removed from V and 0 bases from J, the gap between germline ends came to 9 bases. CDR1 SGHRS and CDR2 YFSETQ come from the germline V gene. The CDR3 sequence is 16 residues long. As DNA, the CDR3 is TGCGCCAGCAGCTTCTCAGGGATCTCCTATAATTCACCCCTCCACTTT. As protein: CASSFSGISYNSPLHF.

The rearrangement uses TRBV4-2 and TRBJ2-2; D could derive from TRBD1 or TRBD2 (6 bases each). Trimming shortened V by 2 bases and J by 3 bases, and 16 bases separated the two germline ends. This CDR3 spans 17 amino acids. Germline V CDR1 and CDR2: LGHNA, YNFKEQ. The CDR3 loop is CASSQTQGGYDTGELFF. In nucleotides, the CDR3 is TGTGCCAGCAGCCAAACCCAAGGGGGGTATGACACCGGGGAGCTGTTTTTT.

This clonotype was counted a few times. This chain's CDR3 is CASSLNPSVDQPQHF. The CDR3 region has the DNA TGTGCCAGCAGTTTAAACCCGTCGGTTGATCAGCCCCAGCATTTT. The chain employs TRBV12-3 or TRBV12-4 and TRBJ1-5, with D uncertain. The CDR3 spans 15 residues. The ends were cut back, 2 bases at V and 5 bases at J, with 13 bases in the middle.

In this sample, this clonotype turned up many times. This chain connects TRBV7-9 to TRBJ2-1; D remains unclear. V was shortened by 4 bases and J by 9 bases, with 7 bases between the two germline ends. Germline V lookup: CDR1 SEHNR, CDR2 FQNEAQ (reference sequence). The CDR3 runs 11 residues. The CDR3 protein is CASSSLGEQFF. In nucleotides, the CDR3 is TGTGCCAGCAGCTCACTGGGTGAGCAGTTCTTC.

V and J are TRBV3-1 and TRBJ2-5; D is unclear. Germline loops: CDR1 LGHDT, CDR2 YNNKEL (reference sequence). The CDR3 totals 16 residues. V dropped 0 bases and J dropped 5 bases, with 16 bases sitting between them. This CDR3 reads CASSQDLLYLEETQYF. The CDR3 region has the DNA TGTGCCAGCAGCCAAGATCTCCTCTACTTAGAGGAGACCCAGTACTTC.

This clonotype showed up just a few times. V and J are TRBV6-1 and TRBJ2-1; perhaps D is TRBD1 or TRBD2 (5 bases each). V was pared by 4 bases and J by 0 bases, with 10 bases between. CDR3 size: 15 residues. Germline-derived CDR1 and CDR2 are MNHNS and SASEGT. The CDR3 bases are TGTGCCAGCAGTGTAGGGACCGGCTCCTACAATGAGCAGTTCTTC. Its protein is CASSVGTGSYNEQFF.

This clonotype was counted a few times. This chain connects TRBV20-1 to TRBJ2-1; 8 nucleotides match TRBD2. V trimming: 0 bases; J trimming: 9 bases; junction bases outside the gene matches: 7. Per germline, CDR1 DFQATT and CDR2 SNEGSKA (reference sequence). This CDR3 has 14 amino acids. The CDR3 bases are TGCAGTGCTAGAGATTTACGCGGGGGGTTTGAGCAGTTCTTC. Its translation: CSARDLRGGFEQFF.

This chain links TRBV2 with TRBJ2-1, with TRBD1 matching over 12 bases. The V segment lost 4 bases and the J segment 10 bases; nucleotides outside the gene matches: 14. The CDR3 length is 17 residues. Germline V gene data show CDR1 as SNHLY and CDR2 as FYNNEI. The CDR3 protein is CASSGPVGGQGAREQFF. CDR3 nucleotide sequence: TGTGCCAGCAGTGGCCCTGTAGGGGGACAGGGGGCTCGGGAGCAGTTCTTC. Full variable domain (missing parts from reference TRBV2 and TRBJ2-1): EPEVTQTPSHQVTQMGQEVILRCVPISNHLYFYWYRQILGQKVEFLVSFYNNEISEKSEIFDDQFSVERPDGSNFTLKIRSTKLEDSAMYFCASSGPVGGQGAREQFFGPGTRLTVL.

The chain combines TRBV29-1 with TRBJ2-7; D may be TRBD2 (6 bases). This CDR3 spans 15 amino acids. V lost 6 bases to trimming and J lost 4 bases, with 22 bases between them. CDR1 and CDR2 (germline): SQVTM, ANQGSEA. CDR3 residues: CSVEGSGAQGYEQYF. The CDR3 DNA reads as TGCAGCGTGGAGGGTAGTGGAGCCCAAGGGTACGAGCAGTACTTC.

This clonotype was recorded many times. The CDR3 sequence: CASNSGIGGYQETQYF. CDR3 sequence (DNA): TGTGCCAGCAACTCTGGAATAGGGGGGTACCAAGAGACCCAGTACTTC. The V and J genes are TRBV12-3 or TRBV12-4 and TRBJ2-5; D tentatively fits TRBD1 or TRBD2 (6 bases each). Trimming left V 7 bases short and J 0 bases short, with 18 bases between. The CDR3 runs to 16 residues.

This clonotype was recorded a few times. The chain recombines TRBV30 with TRBJ2-7; D ambiguous. CDR3 length: 14 amino acids. The V gene lost 5 bases and the J gene lost 2 bases, with 16 bases spanning the gap. Germline loops: CDR1 GTSNPN, CDR2 SVGIG (reference sequence). CDR3 region: CAWAPGTPPYEQYF. The CDR3 DNA sequence: TGTGCCTGGGCGCCAGGAACGCCCCCCTACGAGCAGTACTTC.